The rows below give T cell receptor beta chains drawn from one sample of a study of spatial heterogeneity in lung cancer. Each CDR3 protein is one row after TCRdb ran MiXCR on the 5' RACE reads. The table lists tens of thousands of distinct CDR3 sequences, less than 3.5% of them singletons, with less than 35% in the top ten. Source: PBMCs, taken at surgery. The receptors derive from a female donor with early-stage non-small cell lung cancer. The CDR3 runs from the conserved cysteine through the conserved F or W. D genes are given only for firm matches. Clone size is not always given. Where it is, it says once, few, many or a class for expanded clones.

J gene: TRBJ2-7
V gene: TRBV30
clone size: many
D gene: TRBD2
CDR3 protein: CAWSPLRAGGPAYF
CDR3 DNA: TGTGCCTGGAGTCCCTTAAGAGCGGGAGGGCCCGCTTACTTC

J gene: TRBJ2-1
V gene: TRBV7-2
clone size: many
D gene: NA
CDR3 protein: CASSPPGNEQFF
CDR3 DNA: TGTGCCAGCAGCCCCCCCGGCAATGAGCAGTTCTTC

J gene: TRBJ2-2
V gene: TRBV27
clone size: many
D gene: NA
CDR3 protein: CASSSLKNTGELFF
CDR3 DNA: TGTGCCAGCAGTTCTCTTAAGAACACCGGGGAGCTGTTTTTT

J gene: TRBJ2-7
V gene: TRBV15
clone size: many
D gene: TRBD2
CDR3 protein: CATSRAGTSGRAYEQYF
CDR3 DNA: TGTGCCACCAGCAGGGCCGGGACTAGCGGGAGGGCCTACGAGCAGTACTTC

J gene: TRBJ2-7
V gene: TRBV7-9
clone size: many
D gene: NA
CDR3 protein: CASSFHGQLSYEQYF
CDR3 DNA: TGTGCCAGCAGCTTCCATGGGCAGCTCTCCTACGAGCAGTACTTC

J gene: TRBJ2-1
V gene: TRBV15
clone size: many
D gene: NA
CDR3 protein: CATSSLDTFYNEQFF
CDR3 DNA: TGTGCCACCAGCAGCCTGGACACCTTCTACAATGAGCAGTTCTTC

J gene: TRBJ2-7
V gene: TRBV6-5
clone size: NA
D gene: TRBD1
CDR3 protein: CASSYQGQGDDEQYF
CDR3 DNA: TGTGCCAGCAGTTACCAGGGACAGGGGGATGACGAGCAGTACTTC

J gene: TRBJ2-5
V gene: TRBV19
clone size: NA
D gene: TRBD1
CDR3 protein: CASRDRGDETQYF
CDR3 DNA: TGTGCCAGTAGGGACAGGGGCGACGAGACCCAGTACTTC

J gene: TRBJ1-2
V gene: TRBV20-1
clone size: many
D gene: NA
CDR3 protein: CSARDYRIYGYTF
CDR3 DNA: TGCAGTGCTAGAGATTACAGGATCTATGGCTACACCTTC

J gene: TRBJ2-7
V gene: TRBV2
clone size: once
D gene: TRBD1
CDR3 protein: CASSAGTGEGTRQYF
CDR3 DNA: TGTGCCAGCAGTGCAGGGACAGGGGAAGGTACAAGGCAGTACTTC

J gene: TRBJ2-2
V gene: TRBV7-9
clone size: few
D gene: TRBD1
CDR3 protein: CASSTDRPTGELFF
CDR3 DNA: TGTGCCAGCAGCACGGACAGGCCAACCGGGGAGCTGTTTTTT

J gene: TRBJ2-2
V gene: TRBV19
clone size: many
D gene: NA
CDR3 protein: CASKSRRSSKGELFF
CDR3 DNA: TGTGCCAGTAAGTCTCGACGATCATCCAAAGGGGAGCTGTTTTTT

J gene: TRBJ2-6
V gene: TRBV25-1
clone size: NA
D gene: NA
CDR3 protein: CASSNTGTGANVLTF
CDR3 DNA: TGTGCCAGCAGTAACACAGGGACAGGGGCCAACGTCCTGACTTTC

J gene: TRBJ2-1
V gene: TRBV20-1
clone size: many
D gene: TRBD2
CDR3 protein: CSANSGLAGGSYNEQFF
CDR3 DNA: TGCAGTGCTAATTCGGGACTAGCGGGAGGAAGCTACAATGAGCAGTTCTTC

J gene: TRBJ2-3
V gene: TRBV7-9
clone size: many
D gene: NA
CDR3 protein: CASSRRGPDTQYF
CDR3 DNA: TGTGCCAGCAGCCGCAGGGGCCCAGATACGCAGTATTTT

J gene: TRBJ2-7
V gene: TRBV27
clone size: many
D gene: NA
CDR3 protein: CASSLTGSSYEQYF
CDR3 DNA: TGTGCCAGCAGTCTCACAGGGAGCTCCTACGAGCAGTACTTC

J gene: TRBJ2-7
V gene: TRBV7-2
clone size: many
D gene: NA
CDR3 protein: CASSSQTGSYEQYF
CDR3 DNA: TGTGCCAGCAGTTCGCAGACAGGATCCTACGAGCAGTACTTC

J gene: TRBJ2-1
V gene: TRBV29-1
clone size: medium-sized
D gene: NA
CDR3 protein: CSVMARVNEQFF
CDR3 DNA: TGCAGCGTTATGGCTAGAGTCAATGAGCAGTTCTTC

J gene: TRBJ2-5
V gene: TRBV9
clone size: many
D gene: NA
CDR3 protein: CASSPWGTGETQYF
CDR3 DNA: TGTGCCAGCAGCCCCTGGGGGACTGGGGAGACCCAGTACTTC

J gene: TRBJ1-2
V gene: TRBV9
clone size: medium-sized
D gene: NA
CDR3 protein: CASSPGGESNYGYTF
CDR3 DNA: TGTGCCAGCAGCCCCGGCGGAGAGTCTAACTATGGCTACACCTTC

J gene: TRBJ2-3
V gene: TRBV18
clone size: many
D gene: TRBD2
CDR3 protein: CASSRNTGLAGADTQYF
CDR3 DNA: TGTGCCAGCTCACGCAATACGGGACTAGCGGGAGCAGATACGCAGTATTTT

J gene: TRBJ2-5
V gene: TRBV2
clone size: many
D gene: NA
CDR3 protein: CASSDNDRRESQYF
CDR3 DNA: TGTGCCAGCAGTGACAATGACAGGCGGGAGAGCCAGTACTTC

J gene: TRBJ2-1
V gene: TRBV4-1
clone size: many
D gene: TRBD2
CDR3 protein: CASSQEGAGESSYNEQFF
CDR3 DNA: TGCGCCAGCAGCCAAGAAGGGGCGGGAGAGTCGTCCTACAATGAGCAGTTCTTC

J gene: TRBJ2-1
V gene: TRBV4-1
clone size: NA
D gene: NA
CDR3 protein: CASSKTNVNEQFF
CDR3 DNA: TGCGCCAGCAGCAAAACGAATGTCAATGAGCAGTTCTTC

J gene: TRBJ1-4
V gene: TRBV6-5
clone size: many
D gene: NA
CDR3 protein: CASSGGDATNEKLFF
CDR3 DNA: TGTGCCAGCAGCGGTGGGGACGCAACTAATGAAAAACTGTTTTTT

J gene: TRBJ2-4
V gene: TRBV5-6
clone size: many
D gene: TRBD2
CDR3 protein: CASSLSTSLAGGPLDIQYF
CDR3 DNA: TGTGCCAGCAGCTTGAGTACGAGTCTAGCGGGAGGGCCTCTGGACATTCAGTACTTC

J gene: TRBJ2-1
V gene: TRBV6-2/TRBV6-3
clone size: many
D gene: NA
CDR3 protein: CASSHKYRKLYNEQFF
CDR3 DNA: TGTGCCAGCAGTCACAAGTACCGTAAATTATACAATGAGCAGTTCTTC

J gene: TRBJ2-2
V gene: TRBV20-1
clone size: few
D gene: TRBD2
CDR3 protein: CSAAPSGSVTGELFF
CDR3 DNA: TGCAGTGCTGCCCCTAGCGGGAGCGTCACCGGGGAGCTGTTTTTT

J gene: TRBJ1-1
V gene: TRBV3-1
clone size: many
D gene: NA
CDR3 protein: CASSPLRGQLTEAFF
CDR3 DNA: TGTGCCAGCAGCCCACTTCGAGGACAACTCACTGAAGCTTTCTTT

J gene: TRBJ2-7
V gene: TRBV20-1
clone size: many
D gene: NA
CDR3 protein: CSVPIGAPFYEQYF
CDR3 DNA: TGCAGTGTCCCGATCGGGGCACCCTTTTACGAGCAGTACTTC

J gene: TRBJ2-5
V gene: TRBV11-2
clone size: many
D gene: NA
CDR3 protein: CASSLAETQYF
CDR3 DNA: TGTGCCAGCAGCTTAGCGGAGACCCAGTACTTC

J gene: TRBJ2-5
V gene: TRBV6-1
clone size: many
D gene: NA
CDR3 protein: CASSAVVEETQYF
CDR3 DNA: TGTGCCAGCAGCGCAGTCGTAGAAGAGACCCAGTACTTC

J gene: TRBJ2-2
V gene: TRBV7-9
clone size: NA
D gene: NA
CDR3 protein: CASRRNPGPPSGELFF
CDR3 DNA: TGTGCCAGCAGACGTAACCCGGGACCCCCTTCGGGGGAGCTGTTTTTT

J gene: TRBJ2-6
V gene: TRBV27
clone size: medium-sized
D gene: NA
CDR3 protein: CATAIGISGANVLTF
CDR3 DNA: TGTGCCACCGCTATCGGGATCTCTGGGGCCAACGTCCTGACTTTC

J gene: TRBJ2-5
V gene: TRBV4-1
clone size: many
D gene: NA
CDR3 protein: CASSQTGLGTQYF
CDR3 DNA: TGCGCCAGCAGCCAAACAGGGCTAGGGACCCAGTACTTC

J gene: TRBJ2-1
V gene: TRBV6-1
clone size: NA
D gene: TRBD2
CDR3 protein: CASSEWGTSLSNEQFF
CDR3 DNA: TGTGCCAGCAGTGAATGGGGGACTAGCCTTTCAAATGAGCAGTTCTTC

J gene: TRBJ2-1
V gene: TRBV5-4
clone size: many
D gene: NA
CDR3 protein: CASSLVTNSDEQFF
CDR3 DNA: TGTGCCAGCAGCCTGGTGACCAACAGCGATGAGCAGTTCTTC

J gene: TRBJ1-5
V gene: TRBV7-9
clone size: medium-sized
D gene: NA
CDR3 protein: CASSTGGSNQPQHF
CDR3 DNA: TGTGCCAGCAGCACCGGGGGCAGCAATCAGCCCCAGCATTTT